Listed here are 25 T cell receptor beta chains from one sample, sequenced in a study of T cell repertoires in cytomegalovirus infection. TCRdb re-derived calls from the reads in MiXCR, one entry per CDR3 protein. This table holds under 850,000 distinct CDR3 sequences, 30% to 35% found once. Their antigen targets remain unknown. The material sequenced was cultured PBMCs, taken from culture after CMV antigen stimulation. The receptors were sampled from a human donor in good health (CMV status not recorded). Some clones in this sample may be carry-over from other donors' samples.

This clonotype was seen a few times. The CDR3: CASSLDYSSYNEQFF. The CDR3, as DNA: TGTGCCAGCAGCCTCGACTACAGCTCCTACAATGAGCAGTTCTTC. The genes are TRBV7-2 and TRBJ2-1, with TRBD2 as a possible D gene (5 bases). The CDR3 spans 15 residues. Trimming removed 5 bases at V and 0 bases at J, with 11 bases between. In germline, CDR1 is SGHTA, CDR2 FQGNSA.

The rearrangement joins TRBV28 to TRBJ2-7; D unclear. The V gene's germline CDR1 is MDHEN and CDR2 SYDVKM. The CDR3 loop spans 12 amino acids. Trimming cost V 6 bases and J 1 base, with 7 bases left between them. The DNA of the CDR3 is TGTGCCAGCAGAACAGCTTCCTACGAGCAGTACTTC. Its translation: CASRTASYEQYF.

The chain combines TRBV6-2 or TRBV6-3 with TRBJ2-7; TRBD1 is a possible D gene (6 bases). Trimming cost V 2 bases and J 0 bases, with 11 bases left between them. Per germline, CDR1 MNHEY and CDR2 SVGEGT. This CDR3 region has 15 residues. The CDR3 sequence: CASSYDRFYSYEQYF. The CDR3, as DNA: TGTGCCAGCAGTTACGACAGGTTCTACTCCTACGAGCAGTACTTC.

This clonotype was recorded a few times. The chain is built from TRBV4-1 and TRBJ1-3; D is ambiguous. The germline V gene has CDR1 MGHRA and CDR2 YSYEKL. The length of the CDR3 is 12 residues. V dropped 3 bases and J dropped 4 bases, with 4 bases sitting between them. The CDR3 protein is CASSHVGNTIYF. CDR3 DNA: TGCGCCAGCAGCCACGTGGGAAACACCATATATTTT.

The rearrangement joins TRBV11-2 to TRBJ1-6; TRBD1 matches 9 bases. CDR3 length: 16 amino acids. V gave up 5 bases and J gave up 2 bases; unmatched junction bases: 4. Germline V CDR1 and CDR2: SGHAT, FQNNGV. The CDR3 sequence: CASSPRQGAYNSPLHF. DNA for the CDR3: TGTGCCAGCAGCCCGAGACAGGGGGCCTATAATTCACCCCTCCACTTT.

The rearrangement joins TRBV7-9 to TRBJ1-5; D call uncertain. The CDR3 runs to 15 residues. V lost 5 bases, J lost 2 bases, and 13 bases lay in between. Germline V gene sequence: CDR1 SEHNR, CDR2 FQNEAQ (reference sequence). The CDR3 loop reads CASSVGGRGNQPQHF. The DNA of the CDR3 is TGTGCCAGCAGCGTGGGAGGTCGCGGCAATCAGCCCCAGCATTTT. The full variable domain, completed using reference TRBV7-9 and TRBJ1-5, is DTGVSQNPRHKITKRGQNVTFRCDPISEHNRLYWYRQTLGQGPEFLTYFQNEAQLEKSRLLSDRFSAERPKGSFSTLEIQRTEQGDSAMYLCASSVGGRGNQPQHFGDGTRLSIL.

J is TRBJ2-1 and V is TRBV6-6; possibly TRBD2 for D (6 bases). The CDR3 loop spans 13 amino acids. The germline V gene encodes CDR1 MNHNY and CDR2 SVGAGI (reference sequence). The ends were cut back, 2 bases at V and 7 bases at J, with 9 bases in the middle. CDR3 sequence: CASSYGTLNEQFF. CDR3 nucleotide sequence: TGTGCCAGCAGTTACGGGACTTTAAATGAGCAGTTCTTC.

The CDR3 sequence is CASSSATGAVDEQFF. The CDR3 DNA is TGTGCCAGCAGTTCCGCAACGGGGGCGGTTGATGAGCAGTTCTTC. The gene calls are TRBV28 and TRBJ2-1; either TRBD1 or TRBD2 may fit D (6 bases each). The CDR3 is 15 residues long. Trimming stripped 4 bases from V and 8 bases from J, with 18 bases between. Germline CDR1 MDHEN, CDR2 SYDVKM.

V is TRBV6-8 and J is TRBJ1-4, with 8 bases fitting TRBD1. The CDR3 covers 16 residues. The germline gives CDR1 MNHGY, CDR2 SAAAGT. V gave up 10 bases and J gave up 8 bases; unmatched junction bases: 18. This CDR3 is CATSRDRRSFGEKLFF. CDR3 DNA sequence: TGTGCCACATCAAGGGACAGGCGGTCCTTTGGGGAAAAACTGTTTTTT.

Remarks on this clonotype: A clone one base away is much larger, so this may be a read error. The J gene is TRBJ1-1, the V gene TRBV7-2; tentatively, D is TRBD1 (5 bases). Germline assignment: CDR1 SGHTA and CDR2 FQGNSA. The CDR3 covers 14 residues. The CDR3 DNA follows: TGTGCCAGCAGCGCCGGGGGGGTGAACACTGAATCTTTCTTT. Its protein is CASSAGGVNTESFF.

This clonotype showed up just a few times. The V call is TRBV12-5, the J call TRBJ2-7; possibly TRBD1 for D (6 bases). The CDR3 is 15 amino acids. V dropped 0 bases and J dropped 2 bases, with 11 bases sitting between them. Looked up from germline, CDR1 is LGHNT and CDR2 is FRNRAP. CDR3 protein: CASGLVLGQPYEQYF. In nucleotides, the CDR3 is TGTGCTAGTGGTTTGGTCCTAGGACAGCCCTACGAGCAGTACTTC.

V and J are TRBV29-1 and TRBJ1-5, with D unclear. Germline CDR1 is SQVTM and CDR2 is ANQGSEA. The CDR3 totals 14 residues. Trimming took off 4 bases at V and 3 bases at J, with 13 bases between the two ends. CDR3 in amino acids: CSVGRTTVNQPQHF. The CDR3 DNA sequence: TGCAGCGTTGGACGGACGACTGTCAATCAGCCCCAGCATTTT.

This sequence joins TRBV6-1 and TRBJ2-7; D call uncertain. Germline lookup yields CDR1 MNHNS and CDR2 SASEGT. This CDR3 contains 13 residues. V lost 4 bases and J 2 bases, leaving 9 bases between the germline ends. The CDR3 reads CASSVRQTYEQYF. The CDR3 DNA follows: TGTGCCAGCAGTGTGCGCCAAACCTACGAGCAGTACTTC.

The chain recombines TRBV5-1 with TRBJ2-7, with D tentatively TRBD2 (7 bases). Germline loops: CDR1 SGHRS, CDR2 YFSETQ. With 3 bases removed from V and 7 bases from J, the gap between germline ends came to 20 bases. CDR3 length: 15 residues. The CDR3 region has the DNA TGCGCCAGCAGCTCTATTCTAGCGGAGGGGGGGGAGCAGTACTTC. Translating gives CASSSILAEGGEQYF.

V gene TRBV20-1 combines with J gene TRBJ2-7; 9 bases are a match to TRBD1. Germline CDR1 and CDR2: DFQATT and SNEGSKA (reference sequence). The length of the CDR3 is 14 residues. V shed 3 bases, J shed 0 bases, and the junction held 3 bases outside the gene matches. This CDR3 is CSASRDRDSYEQYF. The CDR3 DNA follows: TGCAGTGCTAGTAGGGACAGGGACTCCTACGAGCAGTACTTC.

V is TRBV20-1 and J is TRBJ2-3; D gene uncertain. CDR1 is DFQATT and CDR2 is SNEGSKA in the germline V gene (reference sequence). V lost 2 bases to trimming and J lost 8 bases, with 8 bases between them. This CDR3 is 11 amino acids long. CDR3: CSARYSRTQYF. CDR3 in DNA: TGCAGTGCTAGATATTCGCGTACGCAGTATTTT.

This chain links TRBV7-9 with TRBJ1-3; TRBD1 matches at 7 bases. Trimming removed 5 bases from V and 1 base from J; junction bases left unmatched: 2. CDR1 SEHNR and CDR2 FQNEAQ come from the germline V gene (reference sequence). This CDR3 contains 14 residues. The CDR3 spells CASSIRGSGNTIYF. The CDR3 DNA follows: TGTGCCAGCAGCATCAGGGGGTCTGGAAACACCATATATTTT.

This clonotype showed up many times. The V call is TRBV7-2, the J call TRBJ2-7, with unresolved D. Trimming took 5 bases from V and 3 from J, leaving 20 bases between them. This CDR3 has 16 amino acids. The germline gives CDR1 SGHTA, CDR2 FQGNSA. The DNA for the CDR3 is TGTGCCAGCAGCCCCATGGGCAGGCGAATTCTCTACGAGCAGTACTTC. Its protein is CASSPMGRRILYEQYF.

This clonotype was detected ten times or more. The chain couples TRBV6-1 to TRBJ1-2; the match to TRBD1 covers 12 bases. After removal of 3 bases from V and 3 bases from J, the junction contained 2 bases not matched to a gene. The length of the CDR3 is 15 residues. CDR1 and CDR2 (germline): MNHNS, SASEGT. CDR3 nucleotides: TGTGCCAGCAGTGAGGGACAGGGGGCCCACTATGGCTACACCTTC. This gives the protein CASSEGQGAHYGYTF.

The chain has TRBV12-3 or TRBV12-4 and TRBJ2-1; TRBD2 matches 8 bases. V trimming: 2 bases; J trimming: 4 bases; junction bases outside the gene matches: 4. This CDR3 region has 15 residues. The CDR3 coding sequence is TGTGCCAGCAGTTTAAATGCGGGGGGATACAATGAGCAGTTCTTC. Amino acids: CASSLNAGGYNEQFF.

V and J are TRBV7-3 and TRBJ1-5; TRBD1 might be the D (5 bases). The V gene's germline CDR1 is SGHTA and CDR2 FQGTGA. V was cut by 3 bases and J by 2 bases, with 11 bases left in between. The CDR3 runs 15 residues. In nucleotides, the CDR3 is TGTGCCAGCAGCTTTGGGACGTTTGGCAATCAGCCCCAGCATTTT. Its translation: CASSFGTFGNQPQHF.

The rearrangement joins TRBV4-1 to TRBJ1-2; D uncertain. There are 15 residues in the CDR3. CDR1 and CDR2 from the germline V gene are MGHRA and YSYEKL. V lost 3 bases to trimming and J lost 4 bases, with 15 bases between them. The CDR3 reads CASSHERQTSYGYTF. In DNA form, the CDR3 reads TGCGCCAGCAGCCATGAGAGGCAGACAAGCTATGGCTACACCTTC.

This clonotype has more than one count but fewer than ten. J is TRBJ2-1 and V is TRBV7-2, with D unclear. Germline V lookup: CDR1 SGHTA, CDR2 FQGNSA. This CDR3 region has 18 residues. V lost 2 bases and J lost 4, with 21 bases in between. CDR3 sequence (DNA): TGTGCCAGCAGCTTAAGGCTAGTTTGGGCCCTAGTTTACAATGAGCAGTTCTTC. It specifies CASSLRLVWALVYNEQFF.

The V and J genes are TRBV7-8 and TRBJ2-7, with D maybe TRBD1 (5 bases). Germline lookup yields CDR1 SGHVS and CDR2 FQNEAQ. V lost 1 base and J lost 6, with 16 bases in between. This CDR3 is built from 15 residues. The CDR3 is CASSLGGRASIEQYF. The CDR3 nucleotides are TGTGCCAGCAGCTTAGGGGGCAGGGCGTCCATCGAGCAGTACTTC.

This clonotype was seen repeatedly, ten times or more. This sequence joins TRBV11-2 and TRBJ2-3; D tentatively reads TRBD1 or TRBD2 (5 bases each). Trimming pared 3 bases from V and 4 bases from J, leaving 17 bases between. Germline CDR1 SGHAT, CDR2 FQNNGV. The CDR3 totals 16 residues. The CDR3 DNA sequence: TGTGCCAGCAGCTTGAGGGGATGGGCTCCCTCAGATACGCAGTATTTT. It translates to CASSLRGWAPSDTQYF.